The present T cell receptor beta chain was sequenced within a study of patients and donors after allogeneic stem cell transplantation (TCRdb year 2020). Cut back by 4 bases and 3 bases, the V and J ends lie 15 bases apart. According to the germline V gene, CDR1 reads MNHEY and CDR2 reads SVGAGI. The CDR3 has 15 amino acids, counting the end cysteine and phenylalanine. Left in the record is the CDR3 DNA by itself, 45 bases read in frame from the first base. For this clonotype: This receptor's antigen is unknown. There are no base qualities to consult, and no much larger clone falls within one base.

Libraries were made using RT-PCR. Instrument used: NextSeq 550. TCRdb's own reprocessing of the public reads used fastp at Q25 and MiXCR and kept productive beta chains. Every CDR3 protein is listed once, alongside the most common genes and DNA of its rows. For this sample the table gives fewer than 500,000 distinct CDR3 sequences, of which about a sixth were detected only once. The ten largest account for 6.5% to 7.5% of the sample. The receptor comes from a human donor who was either an allogeneic HSCT recipient or a stem cell or donor lymphocyte infusion donor (not recorded which). It is not recorded whose cells these are; they may come from a transplant donor. Sequences were obtained from blood, either unsorted or a sorted T cell fraction (not recorded which). The chain was built from TRBV6-5 and TRBJ1-2, with TRBD1 tentatively as D gene (6 bases match). The CDR3 in this case is CASSLLGGPDYGYTF. The nucleotides are TGTGCCAGCAGTTTACTGGGGGGGCCTGACTATGGCTACACCTTC.